This TCR beta chain was sequenced in a study of OX40 agonist ivuxolimab in advanced cancers. Across the study: Dose-escalation patients' cancers were hepatocellular carcinoma, melanoma, renal cell or head and neck cancer. General study results and limits: On average, a greater number of expanded clones characterised CD8+ T cells relative to CD4+. Normalized T-cell clonal expansion was also low in a subset of nonresponders.

The data were produced by immunoSEQ multiplex PCR, yet TCRdb's version contains in-frame clones alone and is incomplete. The table has tens of thousands of clones, approximately 85% seen once. Details on this clone: Its matching antigen is unknown.

CDR1 is MNHNY, CDR2 SVGAGI, per germline (reference sequence). Trimming removed 5 bases at V and 0 bases at J, with 8 bases between. The CDR3 extends over 14 amino acids. The chain employs TRBV6-6 and TRBJ2-4; a weak D match, TRBD1 (6 bases). The receptor was derived from an adult with an advanced solid tumor such as melanoma, head and neck, liver or kidney cancer. The sequences come from CD4+ or CD8+ T cells sorted from blood, collected in a trial of the OX40 agonist ivuxolimab. CDR3 coding DNA: TGTGCCAGCAGTCCAGGGGTAGCCAAAAACATTCAGTACTTC. Encoded protein: CASSPGVAKNIQYF.